Sequencing of this T cell receptor (beta chain) was carried out in a study of control samples from healthy donors and cancer patients. The CDR3 runs to 13 residues. Trimming left V 0 bases short and J 5 bases short, with 8 bases between. From germline, CDR1 is SGHRS and CDR2 YFSETQ. Measured with immunoSEQ multiplex PCR; TCRdb has only the in-frame clones, and not every one. This table has about 92,000 clones, more than 75% appearing once. Input material: blood. The sequence derives from a woman aged 60 to 75 in good health. The rearrangement links TRBV5-1 to TRBJ1-1, with no clear D. The CDR3 here is CASSLGGGTEAFF. CDR3 nucleotide sequence: TGCGCCAGCAGCTTGGGGGGTGGTACTGAAGCTTTCTTT.